The sequence of this T cell receptor (beta chain) was determined in a study of blood T cells in healthy people across ages. This clonotype was seen ten or more times. The antigen is undetermined. Study observations and caveats: Age brought a roughly linear fall in TCR beta diversity measured per million T cells. Long-lived and aged donors differed, with more naive CD4+ cells and higher diversity in the long-lived.

Next came a second PCR, run for about 7 to 12 cycles, which used a sample-barcoded 5' primer along with a J-beta primer mix. TCRdb passed the 5' RACE reads through MiXCR, listing each CDR3 protein once. The profile covers hundreds of thousands of distinct CDR3 sequences, with around 31% appearing a single time and about a sixth taken by the ten largest. Healthy Caucasian individuals from Russia aged roughly 6 to 95 were enrolled as donors. V was clipped by 4 bases and J by 2 bases; unmatched bases: 7. The germline V gene encodes CDR1 SGHRS and CDR2 YFSETQ. The CDR3 spans 15 residues. The TCR sequence derives from a woman older than 75 in good health. This sequence joins TRBV5-1 and TRBJ2-7; 9 nucleotides line up with TRBD1. The sequencing input was blood. The CDR3 nucleotides are TGCGCCAGCAGCCCGGGGGACAGGGAGGCCTACGAGCAGTACTTC. This sequence encodes CASSPGDREAYEQYF.